Included here is one TCR beta chain sequence, with context. As yet, its antigen is unknown. The data were taken from a study of shared clonotypes between healthy human individuals. The table came from immunoSEQ multiplex PCR; TCRdb's copy has only in-frame clones and leaves some out. The sample lists about 2 million clones, 85% to 95% occurring once. Findings and limits, study-wide: When compared with the clonotypes that were shared by all four sorted-subset donors, the non-shared clonotypes turned out to have lower generation probabilities. Memory subsets had estimated richness that was generally smaller than that of naive subsets. Blood was the only sampled material, and tissue repertoires likely differ. Sharing across a few donors was seen in 4% to 6.5% of naive CD4 clonotypes.

CDR3 size: 14 residues. From germline, CDR1 is SGHTA and CDR2 FQGNSA. Deletions cut 4 bases from V and 6 bases from J, with 16 bases between. The sample taken for sequencing was naive CD4+ T cells sorted from blood. Subset in this sample: CD45RA+ positively selected. The receptor comes from a man younger than 35 in good health. This sequence joins TRBV7-2 and TRBJ2-7; perhaps TRBD2 as D (5 bases). The CDR3 protein is CASSSAVRAGEQYF. As DNA, the CDR3 is TGTGCCAGCAGCTCCGCCGTGAGGGCCGGCGAGCAGTACTTC.